The 32 T cell receptor beta chains in this list originate from one sample, sequenced in a study of blood T cell repertoires in COVID-19. The assay was immunoSEQ multiplex PCR, and TCRdb's table has in-frame clones only and misses some. The table has under 75,000 clones, roughly 84% seen once; the top ten hold 4.5% to 7%. Sequencing used peripheral blood. The receptors were gathered from a woman aged 70-85 years with acute or convalescent COVID-19.

V usage is TRBV29-1 and J usage is TRBJ2-2, with TRBD1 matching 9 bases. Losses at the gene ends were 6 bases for V and 0 bases for J; bases not matched to a gene: 5. Germline-derived CDR1 and CDR2 are SQVTM and ANQGSEA. This CDR3 region has 15 residues. This CDR3 is CSVLRQGANTGELFF. The DNA of the CDR3 is TGCAGCGTACTTAGACAGGGGGCGAACACCGGGGAGCTGTTTTTT.

This chain connects TRBV20-1 to TRBJ2-1, with D unresolved. Germline V gene data show CDR1 as DFQATT and CDR2 as SNEGSKA (reference sequence). Trimming shortened V by 3 bases and J by 0 bases, and 15 bases separated the two germline ends. The CDR3 has 16 residues. The CDR3 is CSASSPGYSSYNEQFF. For the CDR3, the DNA is TGCAGTGCTAGTAGTCCCGGCTACAGCTCCTACAATGAGCAGTTCTTC.

V gene TRBV12-3 or TRBV12-4 combines with J gene TRBJ2-5, with D unclear. The CDR3 is made up of 11 amino acids. V was trimmed by 3 bases and J by 5 bases, leaving 4 bases between them. The CDR3 DNA sequence: TGTGCCAGCAGTTTTCGGGAGACCCAGTACTTC. This encodes CASSFRETQYF.

This clone was counted a few times. V and J are TRBV18 and TRBJ1-2, with TRBD1 matching over 10 bases. CDR1 is KGHSH and CDR2 is LQKENI in the germline V gene. Germline trimming cut 3 bases from V and 8 bases from J; bases unmatched to any gene: 12. The CDR3 is 16 residues long. DNA of the CDR3: TGTGCCAGCTCACCGAACCTCGGACAGGGGGTGGGAGGCTACACCTTC. Translated, it gives CASSPNLGQGVGGYTF.

This clone was observed a handful of times. V usage is TRBV7-3 and J usage is TRBJ1-4, with TRBD1 matching over 7 bases. The junction had 14 bases not matched to a gene; V was cut back by 5 bases and J by 5 bases. The CDR3 has 17 amino acids. Looked up from germline, CDR1 is SGHTA and CDR2 is FQGTGA. This CDR3 is CASSPPDRSAPNEKLFF. The DNA of the CDR3 is TGTGCCAGCAGCCCCCCGGACAGGTCCGCTCCAAATGAAAAACTGTTTTTT.

The chain uses TRBV5-4 and TRBJ2-3; 7 bases map to TRBD2. This CDR3 comprises 15 residues. V shed 3 bases and J 1 base; nucleotides not matched to a gene: 5. Germline CDR1 reads SGHNT; CDR2 reads YYREEE (reference sequence). The CDR3 protein is CASSSLGGGTDTQYF. The CDR3 nucleotides are TGTGCCAGCAGCTCCCTGGGAGGGGGCACAGATACGCAGTATTTT.

The J gene is TRBJ1-1, the V gene TRBV11-3; no firm D call. CDR1 SGHNT and CDR2 YENEEA come from the germline V gene. Trimming cost V 3 bases and J 1 base, with 6 bases left between them. The CDR3 is 13 amino acids. The CDR3 reads CASSLSENTEAFF. CDR3 in DNA: TGTGCCAGCAGCTTGTCAGAGAACACTGAAGCTTTCTTT.

This chain joins TRBV6-5 and TRBJ1-6, with D uncertain. This CDR3 is 13 amino acids long. From germline, CDR1 is MNHEY and CDR2 SVGAGI. Trimming removed 6 bases from V and 10 bases from J, with 13 bases in between. The CDR3, as DNA: TGTGCCAGCAGCCTAGACGGGGAGTCACCCCTCCACTTT. Translated, it gives CASSLDGESPLHF.

This chain uses TRBV2 with TRBJ2-3; no firm D call. V was trimmed by 8 bases and J by 2 bases, leaving 11 bases between them. CDR3 size: 13 residues. In germline, CDR1 is SNHLY, CDR2 FYNNEI. DNA for the CDR3: TGTGCCAGCGTCTTGCGTCCCACAGATACGCAGTATTTT. Its protein product is CASVLRPTDTQYF.

V gene TRBV6-5 combines with J gene TRBJ2-5; tentative D call: TRBD2 (5 bases). With 5 bases removed from V and 4 bases from J, the gap between germline ends came to 14 bases. From germline, CDR1 is MNHEY and CDR2 SVGAGI. This CDR3 is 14 amino acids long. Written as DNA, the CDR3 is TGTGCCAGCAGTCCACAGACTACTCTAGAGACCCAGTACTTC. Protein product: CASSPQTTLETQYF.

The table lists this clone with a few counts. V gene TRBV7-8 combines with J gene TRBJ2-3; TRBD1 might be the D (6 bases). Germline loops: CDR1 SGHVS, CDR2 FQNEAQ. The CDR3 has 15 amino acids. Between the trimmed V and J ends, which lost 5 bases and 1 base, there was a span of 13 bases. The CDR3 DNA sequence: TGTGCCAGCAGCGTTACAGGGACGGGCACAGATACGCAGTATTTT. It translates to CASSVTGTGTDTQYF.

This chain joins TRBV5-8 and TRBJ2-7; 11 bases map to TRBD2. Germline-derived CDR1 and CDR2 are SGHTS and YDEGEE. The CDR3 covers 16 residues. V shed 0 bases, J shed 6 bases, and the junction held 8 bases outside the gene matches. This chain's CDR3 is CASSLGPVAGGREQYF. CDR3 DNA: TGTGCCAGCAGCTTGGGTCCGGTAGCGGGGGGGCGCGAGCAGTACTTC.

This chain joins TRBV3-1 (or the pseudogene TRBV3-2) and TRBJ2-7; D may be TRBD1 (7 bases). This CDR3 is built from 15 residues. Trimming stripped 4 bases from V and 0 bases from J, with 13 bases between. Per germline, CDR1 LGHDT and CDR2 YNNKEL (reference sequence). Written as DNA, the CDR3 is TGTGCCAGCAGCCCGACAGGGAGGAGCTCCTACGAGCAGTACTTC. It is translated as CASSPTGRSSYEQYF.

The chain links TRBV18 to TRBJ2-5, with 7 bases matching TRBD2. This CDR3 comprises 17 residues. Germline CDR1 is KGHSH and CDR2 is LQKENI. The junction had 19 bases not matched to a gene; V was cut back by 3 bases and J by 9 bases. CDR3 nucleotide sequence: TGTGCCAGCTCACCTCCAGCGGGGACCTTAGGCTCGTTGGCCCAGTACTTC. It specifies CASSPPAGTLGSLAQYF.

The chain has TRBV6-2 or TRBV6-3 and TRBJ1-4, with D perhaps TRBD1 (6 bases). This CDR3 comprises 14 residues. CDR1 and CDR2 from the germline V gene are MNHEY and SVGEGT. V was cut by 5 bases and J by 10 bases, with 17 bases left in between. The CDR3 nucleotides read TGTGCCAGCAGTCCAACAGGGTTTTGGGGAAAACTGTTTTTT. This encodes CASSPTGFWGKLFF.

CDR3 bases: TGTGCCTGGACGGACAGGGCGCATGGAAACACCATATATTTT. Encoded protein: CAWTDRAHGNTIYF. The chain recombines TRBV30 with TRBJ1-3; 8 bases fit TRBD1. The J segment lost 3 bases and the V segment lost 4 bases, leaving 5 bases of the junction unmatched. Germline V gives CDR1 GTSNPN, CDR2 SVGIG (reference sequence). This CDR3 has 14 amino acids.

V gene TRBV12-3 or TRBV12-4 combines with J gene TRBJ2-7, with 7 positions matching TRBD1. V lost 6 bases to trimming and J lost 3 bases; unmatched junction nucleotides: 5. The CDR3 is 13 residues long. CDR3 protein: CASRKDRYYEQYF. In nucleotides, the CDR3 is TGTGCCAGCAGAAAGGACAGGTACTACGAGCAGTACTTC.

The rearrangement joins TRBV4-2 to TRBJ2-7; 11 bases are shared with TRBD2. Germline V gene data show CDR1 as LGHNA and CDR2 as YNFKEQ. CDR3 size: 15 residues. J gave up 3 bases and V 1 base, and 2 bases lay outside the gene matches. The CDR3 DNA reads as TGTGCCAGCAGCCAAGCGACTAGCGGGGACTACGAGCAGTACTTC. It specifies CASSQATSGDYEQYF.

V usage is TRBV12-5 and J usage is TRBJ2-3, with no clear D. Trimming took off 1 base at V and 6 bases at J, with 8 bases between the two ends. CDR1 is LGHNT and CDR2 is FRNRAP in the germline V gene. This CDR3 is 13 amino acids long. The CDR3 sequence is CASGLGPSDTQYF. CDR3 nucleotide sequence: TGTGCTAGTGGTTTGGGTCCTTCGGATACGCAGTATTTT.

This chain uses TRBV6-5 with TRBJ1-6; no reliable D call. From germline, CDR1 is MNHEY and CDR2 SVGAGI. The length of the CDR3 is 15 residues. Trimming removed 8 bases from V and 6 bases from J, with 17 bases in between. For the CDR3, the DNA is TGTGCCAGCCGAGTTGGTAATAAAATTAATTCACCCCTCCACTTT. Translating it yields CASRVGNKINSPLHF.

V and J are TRBV6-5 and TRBJ2-2, with a weak D call TRBD2 (6 bases). The ends were cut back, 7 bases at V and 5 bases at J, with 17 bases in the middle. This CDR3 is built from 15 residues. Per the germline V gene, CDR1 is MNHEY and CDR2 is SVGAGI. The CDR3 sequence: CASTQEGAGTGELFF. CDR3 bases: TGTGCCAGCACCCAGGAAGGGGCGGGGACCGGGGAGCTGTTTTTT.

This sequence joins TRBV7-9 and TRBJ2-3; 9 bases map to TRBD2. CDR1 is SEHNR and CDR2 is FQNEAQ in the germline V gene (reference sequence). V trimming: 4 bases; J trimming: 1 base; junction bases outside the gene matches: 3. This CDR3 comprises 15 residues. The chain's CDR3 is CASSYLAGGTDTQYF. The CDR3 coding sequence is TGTGCCAGCAGCTATTTAGCGGGAGGCACAGATACGCAGTATTTT.

The chain uses TRBV7-8 and TRBJ2-3; tentative D call: TRBD1 (6 bases). In germline, CDR1 is SGHVS, CDR2 FQNEAQ. This CDR3 has 13 residues. Trimming stripped 4 bases from V and 6 bases from J, with 11 bases between. CDR3 sequence: CASSWFQGDTQYF. The DNA of the CDR3 is TGTGCCAGCAGCTGGTTTCAGGGGGATACGCAGTATTTT.

The gene calls are TRBV7-2 and TRBJ2-7; D is uncertain. The CDR3 is 16 residues long. Trimming removed 1 base at V and 6 bases at J, with 19 bases between. Germline assignment: CDR1 SGHTA and CDR2 FQGNSA. The CDR3 is CASSLDRPLVQGEQYF. The CDR3 DNA follows: TGTGCCAGCAGCTTAGACCGGCCCCTAGTGCAAGGCGAGCAGTACTTC.

The V gene is TRBV7-2, the J gene TRBJ2-1; 8 bases map to TRBD2. The CDR3 consists of 15 residues. CDR1 and CDR2 from the germline V gene are SGHTA and FQGNSA. The CDR3 bases are TGTGCTCGCCAACCGGGGGGGAGCTCCTACAATGAGCAGTTCTTC. It is translated as CARQPGGSSYNEQFF.

The CDR3 region is CASSPGAGDTEAFF. The CDR3 coding sequence is TGTGCCAGCTCACCTGGGGCAGGAGACACTGAAGCTTTCTTT. This chain connects TRBV18 to TRBJ1-1; a possible D gene is TRBD1 (5 bases). CDR1 is KGHSH, CDR2 LQKENI, per germline. The CDR3 is made up of 14 amino acids. V gave up 3 bases and J gave up 3 bases, with 11 bases separating them.

The CDR3 nucleotides are TGTGCCAGCAGTTACTCCCCCCGATTTAGCGGTCAAGAGACCCAGTACTTC. It is translated as CASSYSPRFSGQETQYF. The rearrangement uses TRBV6-2 or TRBV6-3 and TRBJ2-5, with D possibly being TRBD2 (6 bases). V was shortened by 0 bases and J by 2 bases, with 16 bases between the two germline ends. This CDR3 comprises 17 residues. Germline V gene lookup returns CDR1 MNHEY and CDR2 SVGEGT.

The rearrangement links TRBV5-1 to TRBJ2-1, with D tentatively TRBD1 (7 bases). This CDR3 is 14 amino acids long. Germline V gives CDR1 SGHRS, CDR2 YFSETQ. V lost 5 bases and J 4 bases, leaving 13 bases between the germline ends. The CDR3 DNA is TGCGCCAGCAGACGGGAGACAGGGTACAATGAGCAGTTCTTC. Translated: CASRRETGYNEQFF.

This clone was seen a handful of times. The rearrangement joins TRBV4-1 to TRBJ1-4; 9 bases match TRBD1. Trimming removed 1 base from V and 8 bases from J; junction bases left unmatched: 17. The germline CDR1 and CDR2 sequences are MGHRA and YSYEKL. This CDR3 has 19 amino acids. The CDR3 protein is CASSQGTGRVTGGLEKLFF. The CDR3 bases are TGCGCCAGCAGCCAAGGTACGGGACGCGTGACAGGGGGACTCGAAAAACTGTTTTTT.

The chain uses TRBV15 and TRBJ1-6, with D possibly being TRBD1 (6 bases). This CDR3 comprises 16 residues. With 0 bases removed from V and 5 bases from J, the gap between germline ends came to 11 bases. Germline loops: CDR1 LNHNV, CDR2 YYDKDF (reference sequence). CDR3: CATSRDYREHNSPLHF. CDR3 nucleotide sequence: TGTGCCACCAGCAGAGATTACAGGGAACATAATTCACCCCTCCACTTT.

The chain couples TRBV6-5 to TRBJ2-3; D possibly corresponds to TRBD2 (6 bases). The CDR3 loop spans 15 amino acids. Germline values: CDR1 MNHEY, CDR2 SVGAGI. V lost 4 bases and J lost 1, with 12 bases in between. CDR3 nucleotides: TGTGCCAGCAGTTCCACCGGGAGCCGCACAGATACGCAGTATTTT. Protein sequence: CASSSTGSRTDTQYF.

The chain couples TRBV6-6 to TRBJ2-5; TRBD2 aligns across 11 bases. Germline V gene data show CDR1 as MNHNY and CDR2 as SVGAGI (reference sequence). This CDR3 is 16 amino acids long. V was clipped by 2 bases and J by 2 bases; unmatched bases: 4. CDR3 in amino acids: CASSYKTSGAQETQYF. As DNA, the CDR3 is TGTGCCAGCAGTTACAAGACTAGCGGGGCGCAAGAGACCCAGTACTTC.